Reported below is one T cell receptor beta chain. Its antigen is unidentified. The data were obtained in a study of monozygotic twins with inflammatory bowel disease. The V gene's germline CDR1 is SGHNT and CDR2 YYREEE (reference sequence). This CDR3 has 16 amino acids. Study-level results: Fewer clonotypes were shared with others by IBD patients than by healthy twins, especially with disease activity. Between concordant and discordant twins, repertoire similarity failed to differ, a result that limited power may explain.

Generation of cDNA took place in eight separate reactions per sample. TCRdb derives one entry per CDR3 protein from the 5' RACE reads, leaving out DNA. The sample has 150,000 or so distinct CDR3 sequences; the top ten hold 7.4%. The V and J genes are TRBV5-4 and TRBJ2-1; as DNA is missing, the TRBD2 call by TCRdb cannot be tested. The sequenced sample was blood. The origin of this receptor is a human donor with ulcerative colitis or Crohn's disease, or a healthy co-twin of an affected twin (not recorded which). The CDR3 loop reads CASSSRGSGRYNEQFF.